The clone carrying this T cell receptor (beta chain) turned up a few times. Its antigen is as yet unknown. The sample belongs to a study of post-analysis software for immune sequencing data. Study as a whole: Disease trajectories encompassed relapsing-remitting, secondary progressive and progressive-relapsing multiple sclerosis.

Findings and caveats of the study: Compared with controls, patients had more of five TRBV segments, including TRBV5-6, TRBV5-1 and TRBV20-1. The authors found that F measure strongly co-clustered same-batch samples. Significantly lower normalized Chao1 diversity was seen in multiple sclerosis patients than in controls.

The length of the CDR3 is 10 residues. Germline CDR1 reads SNHLY; CDR2 reads FYNNEI. Unique molecular identifiers tagged the TCR beta cDNA libraries. cDNA molecules numbering about 470,000 came from approximately 1 to 10 million T cells. TCRdb recomputed calls from the PCR reads with MiXCR, one row per CDR3 protein. The sample gives fewer than 850,000 distinct CDR3 sequences, more than 45% of which show up once; over 4.5% is in the top ten. This sequence originates from a girl under 18 with multiple sclerosis. The J gene is TRBJ2-5, the V gene TRBV2; unclear D gene. The tail of the sequence fits TRBJ2-7 better, so the J call may be wrong. The sequenced material came from blood. The chain's CDR3 is CASIDYEQYF. CDR3 in DNA: TGTGCCAGCATTGATTACGAGCAGTACTTC.